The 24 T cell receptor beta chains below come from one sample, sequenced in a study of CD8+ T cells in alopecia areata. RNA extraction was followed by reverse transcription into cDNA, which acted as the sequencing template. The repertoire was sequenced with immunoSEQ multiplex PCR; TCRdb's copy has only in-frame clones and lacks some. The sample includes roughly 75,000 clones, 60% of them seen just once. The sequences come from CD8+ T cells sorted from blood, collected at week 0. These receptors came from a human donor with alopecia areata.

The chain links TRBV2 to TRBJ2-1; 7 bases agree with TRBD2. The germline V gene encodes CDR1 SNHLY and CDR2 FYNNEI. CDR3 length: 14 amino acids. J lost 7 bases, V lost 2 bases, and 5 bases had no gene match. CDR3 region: CASSERDYPNEQFF. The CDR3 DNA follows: TGTGCCAGCAGTGAAAGGGACTACCCTAATGAGCAGTTCTTC.

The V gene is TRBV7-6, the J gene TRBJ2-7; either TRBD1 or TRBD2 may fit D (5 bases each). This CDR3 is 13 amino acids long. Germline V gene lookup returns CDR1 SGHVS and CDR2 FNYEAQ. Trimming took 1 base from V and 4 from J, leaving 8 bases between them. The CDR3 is CASSLGGEYEQYF. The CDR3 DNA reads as TGTGCCAGCAGCTTAGGAGGGGAGTACGAGCAGTACTTC.

The CDR3 protein is CASSYAGATDTQYF. The CDR3 DNA reads as TGTGCCAGCAGTTACGCAGGGGCCACAGATACGCAGTATTTT. This chain joins TRBV6-6 and TRBJ2-3; D might be TRBD1 (6 bases). In germline, CDR1 is MNHNY, CDR2 SVGAGI (reference sequence). Trimming left V 2 bases short and J 2 bases short, with 8 bases between. The CDR3 loop spans 14 amino acids.

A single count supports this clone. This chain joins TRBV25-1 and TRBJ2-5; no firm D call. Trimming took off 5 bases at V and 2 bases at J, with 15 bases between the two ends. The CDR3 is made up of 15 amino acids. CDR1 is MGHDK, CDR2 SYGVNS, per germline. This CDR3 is CASSLYGPLQETQYF. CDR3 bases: TGTGCCAGCAGTTTGTATGGACCGCTACAAGAGACCCAGTACTTC.

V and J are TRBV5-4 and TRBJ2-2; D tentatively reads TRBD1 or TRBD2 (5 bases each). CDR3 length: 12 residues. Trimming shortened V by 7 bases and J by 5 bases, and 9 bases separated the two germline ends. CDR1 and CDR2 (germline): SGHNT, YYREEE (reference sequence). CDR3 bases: TGTGCCAGCTCGGGGCGAACCGGGGAGCTGTTTTTT. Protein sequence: CASSGRTGELFF.

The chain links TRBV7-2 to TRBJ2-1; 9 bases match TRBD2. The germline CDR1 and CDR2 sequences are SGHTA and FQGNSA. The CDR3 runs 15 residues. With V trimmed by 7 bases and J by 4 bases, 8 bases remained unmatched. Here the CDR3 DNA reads TGTGCCAGCACCGAGGGAGCGGGAGGATACAATGAGCAGTTCTTC. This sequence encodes CASTEGAGGYNEQFF.

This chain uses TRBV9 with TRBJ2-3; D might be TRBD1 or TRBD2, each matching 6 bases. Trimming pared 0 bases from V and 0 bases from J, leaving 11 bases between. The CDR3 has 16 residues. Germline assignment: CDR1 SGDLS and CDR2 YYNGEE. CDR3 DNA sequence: TGTGCCAGCAGCGTAGAGGGGGGACAAAGCACAGATACGCAGTATTTT. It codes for CASSVEGGQSTDTQYF.

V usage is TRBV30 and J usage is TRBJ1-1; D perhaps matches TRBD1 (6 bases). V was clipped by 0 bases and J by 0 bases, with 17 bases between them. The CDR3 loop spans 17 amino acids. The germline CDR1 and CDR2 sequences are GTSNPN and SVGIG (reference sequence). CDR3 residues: CAWSVQYRADLNTEAFF. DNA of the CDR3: TGTGCCTGGAGTGTTCAGTACAGGGCCGACTTGAACACTGAAGCTTTCTTT.

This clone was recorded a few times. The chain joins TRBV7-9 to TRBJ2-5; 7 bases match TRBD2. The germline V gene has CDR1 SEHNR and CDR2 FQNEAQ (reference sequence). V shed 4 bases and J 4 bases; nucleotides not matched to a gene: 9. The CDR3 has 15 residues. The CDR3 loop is CASSSRLAGSETQYF. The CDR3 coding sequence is TGTGCCAGCAGCTCGAGACTAGCAGGATCAGAGACCCAGTACTTC.

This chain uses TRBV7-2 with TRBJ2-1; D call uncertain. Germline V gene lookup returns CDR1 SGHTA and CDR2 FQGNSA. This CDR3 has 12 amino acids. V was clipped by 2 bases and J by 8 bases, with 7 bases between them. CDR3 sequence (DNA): TGTGCCAGCAGCTTATTAGCTGATGAGCAGTTCTTC. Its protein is CASSLLADEQFF.

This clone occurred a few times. CDR3: CASRAGLPNQPQHF. As DNA, the CDR3 is TGTGCCAGCAGGGCGGGACTTCCAAATCAGCCCCAGCATTTT. The chain has TRBV27 and TRBJ1-5; possibly TRBD1 for D (5 bases). Germline V lookup: CDR1 MNHEY, CDR2 SMNVEV (reference sequence). This CDR3 region has 14 residues. V was shortened by 6 bases and J by 4 bases, with 13 bases between the two germline ends.

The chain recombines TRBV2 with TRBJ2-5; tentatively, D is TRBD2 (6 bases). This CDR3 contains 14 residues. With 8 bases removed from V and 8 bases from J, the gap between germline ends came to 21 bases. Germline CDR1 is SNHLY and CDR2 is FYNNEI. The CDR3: CASRSGSTLETQYF. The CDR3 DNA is TGTGCCAGCCGGAGCGGGTCGACCCTAGAAACCCAGTACTTC. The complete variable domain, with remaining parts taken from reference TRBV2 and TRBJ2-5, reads EPEVTQTPSHQVTQMGQEVILRCVPISNHLYFYWYRQILGQKVEFLVSFYNNEISEKSEIFDDQFSVERPDGSNFTLKIRSTKLEDSAMYFCASRSGSTLETQYFGPGTRLLVL.

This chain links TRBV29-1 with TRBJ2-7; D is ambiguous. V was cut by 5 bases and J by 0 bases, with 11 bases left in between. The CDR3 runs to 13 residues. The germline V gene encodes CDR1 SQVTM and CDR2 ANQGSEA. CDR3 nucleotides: TGCAGCGTTCTGTCCAGGAGCTCCTACGAGCAGTACTTC. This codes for CSVLSRSSYEQYF.

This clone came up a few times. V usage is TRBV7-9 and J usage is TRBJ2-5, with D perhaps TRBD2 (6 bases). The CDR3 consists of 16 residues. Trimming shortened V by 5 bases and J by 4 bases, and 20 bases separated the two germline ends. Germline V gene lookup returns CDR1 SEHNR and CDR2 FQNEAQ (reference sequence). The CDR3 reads CASSPKGGPSRETQYF. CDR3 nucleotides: TGTGCCAGCAGCCCCAAAGGAGGGCCTAGCAGAGAGACCCAGTACTTC.

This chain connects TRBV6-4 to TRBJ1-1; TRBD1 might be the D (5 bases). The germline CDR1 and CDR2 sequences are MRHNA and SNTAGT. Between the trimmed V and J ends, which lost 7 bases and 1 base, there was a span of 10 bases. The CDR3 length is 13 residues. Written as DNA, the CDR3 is TGTGCCAGCAAGGCTGGGGGGAACACTGAAGCTTTCTTT. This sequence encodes CASKAGGNTEAFF.

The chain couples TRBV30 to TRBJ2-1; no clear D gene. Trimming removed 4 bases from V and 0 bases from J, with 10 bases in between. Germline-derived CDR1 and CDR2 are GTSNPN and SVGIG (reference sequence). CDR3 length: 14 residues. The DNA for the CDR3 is TGTGCCTGGATTTTTGCGAGCTCCTACAATGAGCAGTTCTTC. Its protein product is CAWIFASSYNEQFF.

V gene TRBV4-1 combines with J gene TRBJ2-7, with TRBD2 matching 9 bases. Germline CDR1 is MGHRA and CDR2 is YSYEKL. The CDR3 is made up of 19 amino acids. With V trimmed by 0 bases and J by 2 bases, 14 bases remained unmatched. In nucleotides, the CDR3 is TGCGCCAGCAGCCAAGAGAAATTGGCGGTAGCGGGAGTCGCCTACGAGCAGTACTTC. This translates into CASSQEKLAVAGVAYEQYF.

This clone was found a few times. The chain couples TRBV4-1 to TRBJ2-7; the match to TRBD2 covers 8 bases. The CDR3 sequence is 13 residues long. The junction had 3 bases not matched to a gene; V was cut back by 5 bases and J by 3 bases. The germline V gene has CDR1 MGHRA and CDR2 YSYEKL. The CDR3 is CASSSGTSYEQYF. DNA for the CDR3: TGCGCCAGCAGCTCCGGGACTAGCTACGAGCAGTACTTC.

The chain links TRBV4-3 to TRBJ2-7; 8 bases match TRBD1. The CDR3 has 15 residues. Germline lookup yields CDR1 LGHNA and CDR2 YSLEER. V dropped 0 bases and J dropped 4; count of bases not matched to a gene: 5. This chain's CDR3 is CASSQERDRRYEQYF. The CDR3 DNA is TGCGCCAGCAGCCAAGAGAGGGACAGGAGATACGAGCAGTACTTC.

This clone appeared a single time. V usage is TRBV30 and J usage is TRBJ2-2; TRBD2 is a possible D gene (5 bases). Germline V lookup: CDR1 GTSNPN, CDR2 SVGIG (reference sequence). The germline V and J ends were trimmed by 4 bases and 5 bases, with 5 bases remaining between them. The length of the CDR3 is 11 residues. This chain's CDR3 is CAWTGTGELFF. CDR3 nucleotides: TGTGCCTGGACGGGGACCGGGGAGCTGTTTTTT.

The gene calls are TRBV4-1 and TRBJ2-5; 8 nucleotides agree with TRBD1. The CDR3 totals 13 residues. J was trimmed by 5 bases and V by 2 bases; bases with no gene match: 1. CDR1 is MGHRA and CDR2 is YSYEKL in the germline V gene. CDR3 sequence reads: CASSQWTGETQYF. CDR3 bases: TGCGCCAGCAGCCAATGGACAGGGGAGACCCAGTACTTC.

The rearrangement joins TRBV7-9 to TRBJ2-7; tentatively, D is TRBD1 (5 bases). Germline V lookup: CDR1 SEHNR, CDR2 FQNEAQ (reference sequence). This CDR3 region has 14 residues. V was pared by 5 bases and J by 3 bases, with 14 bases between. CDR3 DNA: TGTGCCAGCAGCCCCGACCAGGGCAGCTACGAGCAGTACTTC. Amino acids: CASSPDQGSYEQYF.

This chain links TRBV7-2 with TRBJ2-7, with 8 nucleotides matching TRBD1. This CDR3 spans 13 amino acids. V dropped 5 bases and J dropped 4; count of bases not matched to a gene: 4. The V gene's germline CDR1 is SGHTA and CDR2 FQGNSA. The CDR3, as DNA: TGTGCCAGCAGCGCCCAGGGGGCATACGAGCAGTACTTC. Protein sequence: CASSAQGAYEQYF.

The CDR3: CSAAGDPYGYTF. As DNA, the CDR3 is TGCAGCGCCGCAGGGGATCCCTATGGCTACACCTTC. This sequence joins TRBV29-1 and TRBJ1-2; D is perhaps TRBD1 (6 bases). The length of the CDR3 is 12 residues. V was cut by 7 bases and J by 4 bases, with 13 bases left in between. In germline, CDR1 is SQVTM, CDR2 ANQGSEA.